This entry describes one T cell receptor beta chain. Its cognate antigen has yet to be identified. Base qualities are not provided; no much larger clone lies one nucleotide away. Based on the germline V gene (reference sequence), the CDR1 and CDR2 sequences are PRHDT and FYEKMQ. The CDR3 measures 15 amino acids from cysteine to phenylalanine. Only the CDR3 region is kept as DNA, spanning 45 bases read in frame from base 1. V is cut by 6 bases and J by 9 bases, and the space between the germline ends is 18 bases. The data belong to a study of blood T cell repertoires in COVID-19 (dated by TCRdb to between 2020 and 2021). Broadly, across the study: Samples covering the acute and convalescent phases of COVID-19 were provided by collaborators in the United States, Italy and Spain. The prospective study material was composed of cDNA or gDNA derived from T cells, B-cell-depleted T cells, or PBMCs. Deeply sampled blood TCRbeta repertoires from subjects exposed to, actively infected with, or recovered from COVID-19 were included in the dataset. The repertoires were released in a freely available public database intended as a resource for research on the immune response to SARS-CoV-2. The samples were drawn from the first 160 participants of the ongoing ImmuneRACE study and from 950 to 1,500 subjects provided by 6 global collaborators. A de-identified subject ID, COVID-19 status, age in years and sex were almost always included in the sample metadata. Where available, HLA class I and class II types were obtained from metadata supplied by the sample provider rather than from assay-based typing. The paper as a whole reports these results and caveats: How much clinical and demographic metadata was included differed by source and by participant, and the metadata was provided uncurated.

Whole blood was collected in K2EDTA tubes by collaborating institutions according to the institutions' own protocols. For TCRbeta analysis, collaborators shipped samples in one of three forms: frozen whole blood, isolated PBMCs, or DNA extracted from either of those sample types. TCRbeta CDR3 regions were amplified from genomic DNA using the immunoSEQ Assay, a bias-controlled multiplex PCR. Processing in the source paper ran as follows. The number of nucleated cells in each sample was estimated by amplification of reference gene primers within the assay. To quantify the absolute abundance of each unique TCRbeta CDR3 rearrangement, sequence reads were collapsed and filtered. For each sample, productive Simpson clonality was calculated as the square root of Simpson's diversity index across productive rearrangements. As stored in TCRdb, this immuneACCESS dataset retains in-frame rearrangements with V and J assigned. A fraction of the clones does not appear; measured against another copy, unresolved V genes explain less than half of the discrepancy, and the remainder lacks a known reason. Clonal size and the V and J genes are those of that table, whereas D and trimming came from the DNA. Across this sample there are just under 65,000 clones, with about four fifths seen only once. Jointly, the top ten make up around 5.3% of the sample.

The chain is encoded by TRBV13 joined to TRBJ1-6; a tentative D call is TRBD1 (6 bases match). The material sequenced was peripheral blood. This clonotype was sampled from a human donor in a cohort sampled during active COVID-19. DNA sequence: TGTGCCAGCAGATTTGCCACAGGGCCGGGTTCACCCCTCCACTTT. It encodes CASRFATGPGSPLHF.